This T cell receptor (beta chain) was found in a study of control samples from healthy donors and cancer patients. The germline V gene encodes CDR1 KGHSY and CDR2 FQNENV. The CDR3 contains 13 residues. V was shortened by 1 base and J by 0 bases, with 3 bases between the two germline ends. The protocol was immunoSEQ multiplex PCR, while the TCRdb copy is restricted to in-frame clones and leaves out a portion. The sample lists 100,000 to 110,000 clones, roughly 90% occurring once. The TCR comes from a woman aged 50 to 65 in good health. The specimen sequenced was blood. This chain uses TRBV16 with TRBJ1-1; no definite D call. The chain's CDR3 is CASSQLMNTEAFF. The CDR3 coding sequence is TGTGCCAGCAGCCAATTGATGAACACTGAAGCTTTCTTT. Together with reference TRBV16 and TRBJ1-1, the CDR3 gives the full variable domain: GEEVAQTPKHLVRGEGQKAKLYCAPIKGHSYVFWYQQVLKNEFKFLISFQNENVFDETGMPKERFSAKCLPNSPCSLEIQATKLEDSAVYFCASSQLMNTEAFFGQGTRLTVV.